A single sample is the source of the 14 T cell receptor beta chains below, sequenced in a study of blood T cell repertoires in COVID-19. Assay used: immunoSEQ multiplex PCR; TCRdb lists only in-frame clones, some missing. The repertoire holds about 410,000 clones, with just under 90% as singletons. Sequencing input: PBMCs or T cells enriched from blood (not recorded which). Source of these receptors: a woman younger than 45 who had recovered from COVID-19.

The chain recombines TRBV9 with TRBJ2-7, with 10 bases matching TRBD1. In germline, CDR1 is SGDLS, CDR2 YYNGEE. The J segment lost 5 bases and the V segment lost 4 bases, leaving 12 bases of the junction unmatched. The CDR3 covers 16 residues. DNA of the CDR3: TGTGCCAGCAGCCCATCCCCCCGGGACAGGGGTCACGAGCAGTACTTC. This gives the protein CASSPSPRDRGHEQYF. Together with reference TRBV9 and TRBJ2-7, the CDR3 gives the full variable domain: DSGVTQTPKHLITATGQRVTLRCSPRSGDLSVYWYQQSLDQGLQFLIQYYNGEERAKGNILERFSAQQFPDLHSELNLSSLELGDSALYFCASSPSPRDRGHEQYFGPGTRLTVT.

V is TRBV28 and J is TRBJ1-5; 7 bases are shared with TRBD1. V gave up 3 bases and J gave up 5 bases; unmatched junction bases: 10. Germline CDR1 is MDHEN and CDR2 is SYDVKM. This CDR3 region has 16 residues. CDR3 nucleotides: TGTGCCAGCAGTTTTCCCGACAGGGACCCCCATCAGCCCCAGCATTTT. This sequence encodes CASSFPDRDPHQPQHF.

The V and J genes are TRBV29-1 and TRBJ1-1, with D possibly being TRBD1 (5 bases). Trimming removed 3 bases from V and 6 bases from J, with 14 bases in between. This CDR3 is 13 amino acids long. The germline V gene has CDR1 SQVTM and CDR2 ANQGSEA. The chain's CDR3 is CSVEGRMVSEAFF. CDR3 coding DNA: TGCAGCGTTGAGGGGCGCATGGTATCTGAAGCTTTCTTT.

To note about this clone: Additional DNA sequences in this sample encode the identical CDR3. The chain employs TRBV9 and TRBJ2-7; tentatively, D is TRBD1 (7 bases). Trimming removed 0 bases from V and 4 bases from J, with 11 bases in between. There are 14 residues in the CDR3. Germline V lookup: CDR1 SGDLS, CDR2 YYNGEE. The CDR3 nucleotides are TGTGCCAGCAGCGTAGGGCAGGGGGGTTACGAGCAGTACTTC. It specifies CASSVGQGGYEQYF.

As DNA, the CDR3 is TGTGCCAGCAGAGCAACAGGGCTGGGGAACTATGGCTACACCTTC. Protein product: CASRATGLGNYGYTF. The J gene is TRBJ1-2, the V gene TRBV9, with D perhaps TRBD1 (6 bases). The V end was cut by 5 bases, the J end by 2 bases, with 16 bases between. The CDR3 has 15 amino acids. Germline loops: CDR1 SGDLS, CDR2 YYNGEE.

The chain couples TRBV29-1 to TRBJ1-2; 7 nucleotides agree with TRBD1. There are 13 residues in the CDR3. The ends lost 7 bases at V and 3 bases at J; junction bases unmatched: 8. The V gene's germline CDR1 is SQVTM and CDR2 ANQGSEA. The CDR3 loop reads CSALGDRDYGYTF. The CDR3 DNA reads TGCAGCGCTCTAGGAGACAGGGACTATGGCTACACCTTC.

The chain links TRBV6-5 to TRBJ1-1; TRBD1 might be the D (6 bases). V lost 4 bases, J lost 1 base, and 10 bases lay in between. This CDR3 contains 14 residues. The germline V gene encodes CDR1 MNHEY and CDR2 SVGAGI. The CDR3 DNA follows: TGTGCCAGCAGTTCTACGGGACAGAACACTGAAGCTTTCTTT. Its protein product is CASSSTGQNTEAFF.

The V call is TRBV7-9, the J call TRBJ2-3; TRBD2 agrees at 12 bases. CDR3 length: 17 amino acids. V shed 2 bases and J 3 bases; nucleotides not matched to a gene: 6. Germline V gene sequence: CDR1 SEHNR, CDR2 FQNEAQ (reference sequence). CDR3 residues: CASSLTLAGGSTDTQYF. The CDR3 region has the DNA TGTGCCAGCAGCTTAACCCTAGCGGGGGGGTCAACAGATACGCAGTATTTT.

The chain employs TRBV18 and TRBJ2-5; 11 nucleotides match TRBD2. The CDR3 is made up of 15 amino acids. CDR1 is KGHSH and CDR2 is LQKENI in the germline V gene. The V segment lost 4 bases and the J segment 2 bases; nucleotides outside the gene matches: 3. CDR3 loop: CASSLLAGGQETQYF. Written as DNA, the CDR3 is TGTGCCAGCTCACTTCTAGCGGGGGGACAAGAGACCCAGTACTTC.

The chain is built from TRBV6-6 and TRBJ2-1; D may be TRBD2 (7 bases). The CDR3 is 13 amino acids. Germline V gene data show CDR1 as MNHNY and CDR2 as SVGAGI (reference sequence). V gave up 6 bases and J gave up 8 bases, with 14 bases separating them. CDR3 sequence (DNA): TGTGCCAGCAGGAGTGAGGGGGGGGATGAGCAGTTCTTC. Translated: CASRSEGGDEQFF.

The rearrangement joins TRBV7-8 to TRBJ1-2; weak D call: TRBD1 (5 bases). V was pared by 7 bases and J by 4 bases, with 16 bases between. The CDR3 consists of 14 residues. Germline V CDR1 and CDR2: SGHVS, FQNEAQ. The CDR3 region is CASKPPGGSYGYTF. The CDR3 nucleotides read TGTGCCAGCAAGCCCCCCGGGGGAAGCTATGGCTACACCTTC.

The chain recombines TRBV4-3 with TRBJ2-2, with TRBD1 matching over 10 bases. The CDR3 totals 15 residues. CDR1 and CDR2 from the germline V gene are LGHNA and YSLEER. Losses at the gene ends were 5 bases for V and 7 bases for J; bases not matched to a gene: 7. The CDR3 DNA reads TGCGCCAGCAGCGCTGGGACAGGGGCGGGCGGGGAGCTGTTTTTT. This translates into CASSAGTGAGGELFF.

This rearrangement joins TRBV28 to TRBJ1-2; maybe TRBD1 (6 bases). The CDR3 is made up of 13 amino acids. Per the germline V gene, CDR1 is MDHEN and CDR2 is SYDVKM. Trimming removed 1 base from V and 5 bases from J, with 8 bases in between. Here the CDR3 DNA reads TGTGCCAGCAGTTTATCAGGGGCGTATGGCTACACCTTC. It is translated as CASSLSGAYGYTF.

This rearrangement joins TRBV5-6 to TRBJ2-3, with 11 bases matching TRBD2. The J segment lost 3 bases and the V segment lost 0 bases, leaving 6 bases of the junction unmatched. Germline assignment: CDR1 SGHDT and CDR2 YYEEEE. The CDR3 loop spans 17 amino acids. For the CDR3, the DNA is TGTGCCAGCAGCTTGGCGATTCTAGCGGGAGGTACAGATACGCAGTATTTT. Translating gives CASSLAILAGGTDTQYF.